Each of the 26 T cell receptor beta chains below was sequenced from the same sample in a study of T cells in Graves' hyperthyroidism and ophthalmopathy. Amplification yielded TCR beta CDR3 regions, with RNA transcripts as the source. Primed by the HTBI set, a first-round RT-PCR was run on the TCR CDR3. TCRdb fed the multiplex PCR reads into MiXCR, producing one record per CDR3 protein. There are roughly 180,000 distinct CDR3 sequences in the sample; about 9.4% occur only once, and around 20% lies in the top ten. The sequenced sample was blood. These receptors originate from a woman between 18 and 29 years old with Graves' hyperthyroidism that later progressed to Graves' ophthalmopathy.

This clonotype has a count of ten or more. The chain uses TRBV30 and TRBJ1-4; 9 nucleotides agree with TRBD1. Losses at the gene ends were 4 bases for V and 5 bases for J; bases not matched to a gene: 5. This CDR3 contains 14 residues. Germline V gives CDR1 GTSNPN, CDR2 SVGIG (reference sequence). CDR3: CAWKVGTGNEKLFF. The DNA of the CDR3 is TGTGCCTGGAAAGTAGGGACAGGGAATGAAAAACTGTTTTTT.

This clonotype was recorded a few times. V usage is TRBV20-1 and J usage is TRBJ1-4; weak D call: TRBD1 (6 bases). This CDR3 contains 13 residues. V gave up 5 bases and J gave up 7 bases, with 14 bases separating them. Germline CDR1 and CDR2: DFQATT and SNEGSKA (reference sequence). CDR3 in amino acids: CSAYRGSVEKLFF. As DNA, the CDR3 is TGCAGTGCTTATAGGGGGAGCGTTGAAAAACTGTTTTTT.

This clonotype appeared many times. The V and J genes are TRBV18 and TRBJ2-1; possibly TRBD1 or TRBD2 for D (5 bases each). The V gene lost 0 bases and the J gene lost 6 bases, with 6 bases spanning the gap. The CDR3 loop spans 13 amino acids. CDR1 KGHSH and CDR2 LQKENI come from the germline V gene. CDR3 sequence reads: CASSPPGVNEQFF. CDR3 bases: TGTGCCAGCTCACCACCGGGGGTCAATGAGCAGTTCTTC. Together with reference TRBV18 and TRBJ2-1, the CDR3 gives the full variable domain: NAGVMQNPRHLVRRRGQEARLRCSPMKGHSHVYWYRQLPEEGLKFMVYLQKENIIDESGMPKERFSAEFPKEGPSILRIQQVVRGDSAAYFCASSPPGVNEQFFGPGTRLTVL.

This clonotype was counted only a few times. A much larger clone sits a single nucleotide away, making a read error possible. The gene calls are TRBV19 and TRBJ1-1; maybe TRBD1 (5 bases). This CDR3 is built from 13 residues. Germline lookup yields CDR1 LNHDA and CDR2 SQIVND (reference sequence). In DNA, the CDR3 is TGTGCCAGCGGGGACCAAGTGGGCACTGGAGCTTTCTTT. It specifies CASGDQVGTGAFF.

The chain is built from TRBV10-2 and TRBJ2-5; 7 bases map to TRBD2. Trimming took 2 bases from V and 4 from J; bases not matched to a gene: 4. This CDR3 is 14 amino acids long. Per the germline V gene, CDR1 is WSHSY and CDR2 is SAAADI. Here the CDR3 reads CASSETGGRETQYF. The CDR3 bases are TGCGCCAGCAGTGAGACAGGCGGGAGAGAGACCCAGTACTTC.

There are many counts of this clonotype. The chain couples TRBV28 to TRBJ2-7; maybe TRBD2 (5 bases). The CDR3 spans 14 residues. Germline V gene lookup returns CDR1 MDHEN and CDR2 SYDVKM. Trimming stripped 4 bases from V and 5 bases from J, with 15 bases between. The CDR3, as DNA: TGTGCCAGCAGTTCGACGAGAGGGCGCGACGAGCAGTACTTC. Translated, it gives CASSSTRGRDEQYF.

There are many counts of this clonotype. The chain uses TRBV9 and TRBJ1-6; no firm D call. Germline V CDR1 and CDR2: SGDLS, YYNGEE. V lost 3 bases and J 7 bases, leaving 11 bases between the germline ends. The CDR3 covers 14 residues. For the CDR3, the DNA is TGTGCCAGCAGCGCCCAAGGACGGAATTCACCCCTCCACTTT. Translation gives CASSAQGRNSPLHF.

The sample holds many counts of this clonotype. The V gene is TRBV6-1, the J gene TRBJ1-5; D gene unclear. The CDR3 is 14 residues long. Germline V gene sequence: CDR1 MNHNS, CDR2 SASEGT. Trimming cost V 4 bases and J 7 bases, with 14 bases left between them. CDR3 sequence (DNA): TGTGCCAGCAGTGCCGGGCCCACTAACCAGCCCCAGCATTTT. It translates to CASSAGPTNQPQHF.

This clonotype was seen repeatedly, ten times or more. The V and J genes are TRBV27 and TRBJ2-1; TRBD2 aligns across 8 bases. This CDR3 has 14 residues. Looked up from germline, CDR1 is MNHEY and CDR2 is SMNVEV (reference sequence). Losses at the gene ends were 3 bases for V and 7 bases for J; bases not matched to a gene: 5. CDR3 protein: CASSFGGGRNEQFF. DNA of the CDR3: TGTGCCAGCAGTTTTGGGGGCGGGAGGAATGAGCAGTTCTTC.

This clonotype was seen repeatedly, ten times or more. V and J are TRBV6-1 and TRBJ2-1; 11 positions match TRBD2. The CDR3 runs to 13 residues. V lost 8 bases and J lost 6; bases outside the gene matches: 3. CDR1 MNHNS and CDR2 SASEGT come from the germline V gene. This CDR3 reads CASSTSGSNEQFF. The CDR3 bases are TGTGCCAGCTCCACTAGCGGGAGCAATGAGCAGTTCTTC.

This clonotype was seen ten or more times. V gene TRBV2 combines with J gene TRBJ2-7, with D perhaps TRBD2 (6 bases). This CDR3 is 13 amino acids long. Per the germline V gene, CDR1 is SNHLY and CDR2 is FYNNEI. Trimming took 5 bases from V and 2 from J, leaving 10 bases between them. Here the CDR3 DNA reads TGTGCCAGCAGTCGGGACTGGACCTACGAGCAGTACTTC. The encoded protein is CASSRDWTYEQYF.

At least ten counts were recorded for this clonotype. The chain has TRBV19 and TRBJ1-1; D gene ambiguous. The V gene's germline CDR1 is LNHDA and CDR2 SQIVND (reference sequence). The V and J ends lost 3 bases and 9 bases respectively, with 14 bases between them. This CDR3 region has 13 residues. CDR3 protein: CASSISNTPKAFF. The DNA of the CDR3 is TGTGCCAGTAGTATCTCCAACACCCCAAAAGCTTTCTTT.

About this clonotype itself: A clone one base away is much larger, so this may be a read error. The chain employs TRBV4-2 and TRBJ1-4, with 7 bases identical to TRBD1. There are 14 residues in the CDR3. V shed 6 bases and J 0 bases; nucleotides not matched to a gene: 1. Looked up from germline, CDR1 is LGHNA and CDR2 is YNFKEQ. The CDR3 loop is CASRTGATNEKLFF. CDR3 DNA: TGTGCCAGCAGAACAGGGGCAACTAATGAAAAACTGTTTTTT.

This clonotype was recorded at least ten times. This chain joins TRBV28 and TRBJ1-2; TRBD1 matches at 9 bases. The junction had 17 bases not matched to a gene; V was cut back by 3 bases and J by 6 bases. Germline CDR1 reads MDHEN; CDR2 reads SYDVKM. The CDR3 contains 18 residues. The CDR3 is CASSFWWDRARRDDGYTF. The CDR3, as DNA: TGTGCCAGCAGTTTTTGGTGGGACAGGGCCCGCCGAGATGATGGCTACACCTTC.

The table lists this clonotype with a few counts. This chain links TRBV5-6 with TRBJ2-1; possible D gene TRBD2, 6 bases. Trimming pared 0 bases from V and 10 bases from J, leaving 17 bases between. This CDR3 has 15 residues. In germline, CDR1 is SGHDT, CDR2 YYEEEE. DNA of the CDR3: TGTGCCAGCAGCTTGGAGGGGACTTCATCACGAGAGCAGTTCTTC. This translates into CASSLEGTSSREQFF. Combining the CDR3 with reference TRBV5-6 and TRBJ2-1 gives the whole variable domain DAGVTQSPTHLIKTRGQQVTLRCSPKSGHDTVSWYQQALGQGPQFIFQYYEEEERQRGNFPDRFSGHQFPNYSSELNVNALLLGDSALYLCASSLEGTSSREQFFGPGTRLTVL.

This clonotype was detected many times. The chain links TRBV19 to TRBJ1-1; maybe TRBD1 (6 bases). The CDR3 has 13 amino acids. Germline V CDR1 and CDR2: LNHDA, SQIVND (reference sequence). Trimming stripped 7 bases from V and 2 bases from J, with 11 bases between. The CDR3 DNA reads TGTGCCAGTATCCAGGGGTTTAACACTGAAGCTTTCTTT. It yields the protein CASIQGFNTEAFF.

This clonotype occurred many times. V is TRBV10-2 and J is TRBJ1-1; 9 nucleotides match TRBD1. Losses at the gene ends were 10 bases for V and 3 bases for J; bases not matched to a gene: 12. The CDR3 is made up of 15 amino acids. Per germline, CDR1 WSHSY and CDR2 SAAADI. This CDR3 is CATNGGQGLYTEAFF. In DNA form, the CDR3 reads TGCGCCACCAATGGGGGACAGGGTTTATACACTGAAGCTTTCTTT.

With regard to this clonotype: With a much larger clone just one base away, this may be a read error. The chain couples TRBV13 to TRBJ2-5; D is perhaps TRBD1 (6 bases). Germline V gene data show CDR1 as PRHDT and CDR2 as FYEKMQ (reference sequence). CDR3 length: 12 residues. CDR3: CAGSSDRKTQYF. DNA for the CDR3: TGTGCCGGCAGCTCGGACAGAAAGACCCAGTACTTC.

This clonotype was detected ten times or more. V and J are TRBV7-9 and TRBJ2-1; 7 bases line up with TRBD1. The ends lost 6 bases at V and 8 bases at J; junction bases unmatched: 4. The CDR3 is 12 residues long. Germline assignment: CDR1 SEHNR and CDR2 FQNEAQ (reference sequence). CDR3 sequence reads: CASRTDRDEQFF. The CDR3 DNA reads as TGTGCCAGCAGAACCGACAGGGATGAGCAGTTCTTC.

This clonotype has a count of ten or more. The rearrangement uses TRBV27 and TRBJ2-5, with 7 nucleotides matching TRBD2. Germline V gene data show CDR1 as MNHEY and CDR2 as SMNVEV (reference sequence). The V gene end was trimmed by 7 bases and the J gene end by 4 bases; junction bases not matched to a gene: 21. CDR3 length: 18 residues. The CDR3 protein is CASTSAGHQAGVGETQYF. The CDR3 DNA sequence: TGTGCCAGCACCTCTGCGGGGCACCAGGCGGGAGTAGGAGAGACCCAGTACTTC.

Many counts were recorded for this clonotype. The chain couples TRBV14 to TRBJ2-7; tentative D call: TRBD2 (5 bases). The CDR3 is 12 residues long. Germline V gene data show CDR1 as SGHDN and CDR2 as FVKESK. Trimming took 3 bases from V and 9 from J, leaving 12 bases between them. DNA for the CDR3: TGTGCCAGCAGCCACGGAAACGAGGGGCAGTACTTC. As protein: CASSHGNEGQYF.

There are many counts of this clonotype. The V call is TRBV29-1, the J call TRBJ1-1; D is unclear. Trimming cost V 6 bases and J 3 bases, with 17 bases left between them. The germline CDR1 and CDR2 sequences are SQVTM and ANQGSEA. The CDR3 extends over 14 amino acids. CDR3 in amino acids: CSVRRSAGDTEAFF. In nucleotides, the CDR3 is TGCAGCGTCCGTAGATCAGCTGGAGACACTGAAGCTTTCTTT.

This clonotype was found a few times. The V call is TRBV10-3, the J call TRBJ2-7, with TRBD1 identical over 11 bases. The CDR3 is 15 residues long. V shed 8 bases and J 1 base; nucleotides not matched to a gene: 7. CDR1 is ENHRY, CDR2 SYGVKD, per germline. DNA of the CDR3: TGTGCCATCGGGGACAGGGGGTACCAGTCCTACGAGCAGTACTTC. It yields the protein CAIGDRGYQSYEQYF.

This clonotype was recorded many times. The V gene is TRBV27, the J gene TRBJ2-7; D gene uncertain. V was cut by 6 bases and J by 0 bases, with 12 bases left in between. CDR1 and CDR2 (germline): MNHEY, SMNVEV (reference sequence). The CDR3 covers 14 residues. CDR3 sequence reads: CASSLSWGSYEQYF. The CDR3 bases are TGTGCCAGCAGCCTCTCTTGGGGCTCCTACGAGCAGTACTTC.

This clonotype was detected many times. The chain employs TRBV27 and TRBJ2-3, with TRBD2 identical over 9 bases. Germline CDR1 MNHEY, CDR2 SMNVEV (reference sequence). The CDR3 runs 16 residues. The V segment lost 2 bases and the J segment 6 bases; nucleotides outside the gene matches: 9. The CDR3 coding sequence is TGTGCCAGCAGTTTAGCGGTAGCGGGGGCCTCGGATACGCAGTATTTT. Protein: CASSLAVAGASDTQYF.

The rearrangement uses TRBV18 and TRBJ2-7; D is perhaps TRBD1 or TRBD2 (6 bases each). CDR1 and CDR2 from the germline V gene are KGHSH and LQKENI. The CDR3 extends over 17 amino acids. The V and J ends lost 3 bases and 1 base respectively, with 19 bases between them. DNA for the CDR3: TGTGCCAGCTCACCGACCGCGGGACATGGCGCATCCTACGAGCAGTACTTC. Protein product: CASSPTAGHGASYEQYF.